These 10 T cell receptor beta chains share one sample of origin, sequenced in a study of T cells after yellow fever vaccination (dated by TCRdb to the late 2010s). Library preparation was by 5' RACE. The sequencer listed for this sample is Illumina HiSeq 2500. TCRdb redid the processing of the public reads, applying fastp at Q25 and MiXCR, and retained in-frame beta chains. Identical CDR3 protein sequences are pooled into one entry, listed with their most common genes and DNA. This sample has about 630,000 distinct CDR3 sequences in its table, and roughly an eighth of those were observed once. The ten top clones hold about 15% of the sample. Interpreted using the paper, the treatment or condition label stands for: live attenuated yellow fever vaccine strain. The sequencing used PBMCs, collected on the day of the yellow fever booster vaccination. These receptor sequences come from a man aged 25-45 years who received the YFV17D yellow fever vaccine.

This clonotype was counted a few times. The gene calls are TRBV5-5 and TRBJ1-5; D is uncertain. This CDR3 is 15 amino acids long. The V and J ends lost 0 bases and 0 bases respectively, with 7 bases between them. Per germline, CDR1 SGHKS and CDR2 YYEKEE (reference sequence). The CDR3 is CASSLVSYSNQPQHF. The CDR3 DNA reads as TGTGCCAGCAGCTTGGTCAGTTATAGCAATCAGCCCCAGCATTTT.

This rearrangement joins TRBV24-1 to TRBJ1-2, with D unclear. The CDR3 runs 14 residues. Per the germline V gene, CDR1 is KGHDR and CDR2 is SFDVKD. Between the trimmed V and J ends, which lost 4 bases and 3 bases, there was a span of 11 bases. The CDR3 reads CATSEVGRDYGYTF. CDR3 bases: TGTGCCACCAGTGAGGTGGGAAGAGACTATGGCTACACCTTC.

The sample holds many counts of this clonotype. The V gene is TRBV12-3 or TRBV12-4, the J gene TRBJ2-1; no clear D gene. This CDR3 is 11 amino acids long. Trimming cost V 1 base and J 10 bases, with 5 bases left between them. The CDR3: CASSLGAEQFF. CDR3 nucleotides: TGTGCCAGCAGTTTAGGGGCCGAGCAGTTCTTC.

The chain joins TRBV7-2 to TRBJ2-3; perhaps TRBD2 as D (6 bases). The germline V and J ends were trimmed by 0 bases and 14 bases, with 15 bases remaining between them. The CDR3 spans 13 residues. Germline-derived CDR1 and CDR2 are SGHTA and FQGNSA. The CDR3 coding sequence is TGTGCCAGCAGCTTAGCGCGGGGACCCGGGCGGTATTTT. It encodes CASSLARGPGRYF.

This clonotype was counted only a few times. This rearrangement joins TRBV7-3 to TRBJ2-3; D unresolved. Trimming took 5 bases from V and 4 from J, leaving 13 bases between them. Germline CDR1 and CDR2: SGHTA and FQGTGA. CDR3 length equals 14 residues. The CDR3 sequence: CASSQGRDPDTQYF. CDR3 DNA: TGTGCCAGCAGCCAAGGACGAGATCCAGATACGCAGTATTTT.

The chain employs TRBV6-6 and TRBJ2-7, with no clear D. Germline V CDR1 and CDR2: MNHNY, SVGAGI (reference sequence). CDR3 size: 13 residues. Trimming cost V 0 bases and J 1 base, with 4 bases left between them. CDR3 amino acids: CASSYSRSYEQYF. In nucleotides, the CDR3 is TGTGCCAGCAGTTACTCGCGGTCCTACGAGCAGTACTTC.

This sequence joins TRBV6-1 and TRBJ2-2, with D perhaps matching TRBD1 (6 bases). The germline V gene encodes CDR1 MNHNS and CDR2 SASEGT. Between the trimmed V and J ends, which lost 5 bases and 1 base, there was a span of 14 bases. The CDR3 is 16 residues long. As DNA, the CDR3 is TGTGCCAGCAGTACGACCCAGACAGGGAACACCGGGGAGCTGTTTTTT. This sequence encodes CASSTTQTGNTGELFF.

This clonotype was recorded a few times. The chain combines TRBV20-1 with TRBJ2-1, with a weak D call TRBD2 (5 bases). Germline V gives CDR1 DFQATT, CDR2 SNEGSKA (reference sequence). The CDR3 spans 11 residues. The V end was cut by 7 bases, the J end by 6 bases, with 10 bases between. The chain's CDR3 is CSVGRGNEQFF. CDR3 bases: TGCAGTGTAGGTCGGGGCAATGAGCAGTTCTTC.

Only a few counts were recorded for this clonotype. The V gene is TRBV4-2, the J gene TRBJ1-4; perhaps TRBD1 as D (5 bases). V was shortened by 1 base and J by 12 bases, with 9 bases between the two germline ends. CDR3 length: 12 amino acids. Germline V lookup: CDR1 LGHNA, CDR2 YNFKEQ. CDR3 DNA: TGTGCCAGCAGCCAAGTTCCGGGGCAACTGTTTTTT. Translated: CASSQVPGQLFF.

The CDR3 nucleotides are TGCAGTGCTATTAGGGCAAGCTCCTATAATTCACCCCTCCACTTT. The encoded protein is CSAIRASSYNSPLHF. J is TRBJ1-6 and V is TRBV20-1; no reliable D call. CDR3 length: 15 amino acids. CDR1 DFQATT and CDR2 SNEGSKA come from the germline V gene (reference sequence). Trimming removed 4 bases from V and 0 bases from J, with 10 bases in between.